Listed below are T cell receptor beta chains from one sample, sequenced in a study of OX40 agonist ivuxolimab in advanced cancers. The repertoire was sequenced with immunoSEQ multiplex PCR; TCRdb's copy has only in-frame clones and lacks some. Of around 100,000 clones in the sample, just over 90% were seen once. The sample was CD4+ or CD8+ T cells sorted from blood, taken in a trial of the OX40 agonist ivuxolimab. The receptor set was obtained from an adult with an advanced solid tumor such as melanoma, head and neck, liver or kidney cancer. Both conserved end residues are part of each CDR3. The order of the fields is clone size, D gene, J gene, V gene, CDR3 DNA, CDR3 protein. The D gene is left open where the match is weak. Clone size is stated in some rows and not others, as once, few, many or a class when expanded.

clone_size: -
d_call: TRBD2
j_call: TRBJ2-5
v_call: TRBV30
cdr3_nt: TGTGCCTGGAGCGGCGGGGGGGCGTCTCAGACCCAGTACTTC
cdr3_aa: CAWSGGGASQTQYF

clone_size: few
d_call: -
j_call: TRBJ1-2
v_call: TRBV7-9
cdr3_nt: TGTGCCAGCAGCCCCCCCGGGGGCGGGTATGGCTACACCTTC
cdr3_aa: CASSPPGGGYGYTF

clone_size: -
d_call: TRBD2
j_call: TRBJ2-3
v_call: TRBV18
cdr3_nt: TGTGCCAGCTCACCTCAGCGGGGAGATACGCAGTATTTT
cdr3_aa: CASSPQRGDTQYF

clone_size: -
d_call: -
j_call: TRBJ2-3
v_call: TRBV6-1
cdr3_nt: TGTGCCAGCAGTGAATCATCACTGGACTTCCATAGGCAGTATTTT
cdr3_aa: CASSESSLDFHRQYF

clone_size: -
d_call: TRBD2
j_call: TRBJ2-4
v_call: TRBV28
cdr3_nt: TGTGCCAGCAGTTTATGGGGACTAGCGGTAGCCAAAAACATTCAGTACTTC
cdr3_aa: CASSLWGLAVAKNIQYF

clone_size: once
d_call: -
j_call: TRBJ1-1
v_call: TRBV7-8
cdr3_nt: TGTGCCAGCAGCTTAGTCCGTCCCAGTGAAGCTTTCTTT
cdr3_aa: CASSLVRPSEAFF

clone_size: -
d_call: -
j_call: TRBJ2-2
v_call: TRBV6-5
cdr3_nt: TGTGCCAGCAAGGCGCGGAGGAACACCGGGGAGCTGTTTTTT
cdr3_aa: CASKARRNTGELFF

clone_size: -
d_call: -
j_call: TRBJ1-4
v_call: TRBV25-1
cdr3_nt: TGTGCCAGCAGTGACCCTAGGGGCAGGACTAATGAAAAACTGTTTTTT
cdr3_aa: CASSDPRGRTNEKLFF

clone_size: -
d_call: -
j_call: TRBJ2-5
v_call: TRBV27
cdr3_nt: TGTGCCACCAAGCCTATGCAGGGGTCCGAGACCCAGTACTTC
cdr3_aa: CATKPMQGSETQYF

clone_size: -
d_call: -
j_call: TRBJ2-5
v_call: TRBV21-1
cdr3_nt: TGTGCCAGCAGCAAAGCGGGAGGTGAAGAGGGGGTACAAGAGACCCAGTACTTC
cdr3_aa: CASSKAGGEEGVQETQYF

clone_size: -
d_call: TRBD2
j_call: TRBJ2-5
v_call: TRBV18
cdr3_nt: TGTGCCAGCTCACCAAAACTAGCGGGAGAAGAGACCCAGTACTTC
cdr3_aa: CASSPKLAGEETQYF

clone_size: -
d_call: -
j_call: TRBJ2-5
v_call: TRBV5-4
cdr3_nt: TGTGCCAGCAGCTTGGAAAGGGCGCAAGAGACCCAGTACTTC
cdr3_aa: CASSLERAQETQYF

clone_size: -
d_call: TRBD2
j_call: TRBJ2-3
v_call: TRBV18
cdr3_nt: TGTGCCAGCTCGCCGCTAGCGGGAGAGGCAGATACGCAGTATTTT
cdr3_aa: CASSPLAGEADTQYF

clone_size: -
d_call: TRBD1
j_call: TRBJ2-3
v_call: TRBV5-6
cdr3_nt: TGTGCCAGCAGCTTGAAGACAGGGGGGACTAGCACAGATACGCAGTATTTT
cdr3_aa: CASSLKTGGTSTDTQYF

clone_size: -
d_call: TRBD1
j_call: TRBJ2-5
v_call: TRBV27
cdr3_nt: TGTGCCAGCACCCCGACAGGGCAAGAGACCCAGTACTTC
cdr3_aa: CASTPTGQETQYF

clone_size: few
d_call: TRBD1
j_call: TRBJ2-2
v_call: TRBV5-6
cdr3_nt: TGTGCCAGCAGCGCGACAGGACAGGGGGCGAACACCGGGGAGCTGTTTTTT
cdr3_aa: CASSATGQGANTGELFF

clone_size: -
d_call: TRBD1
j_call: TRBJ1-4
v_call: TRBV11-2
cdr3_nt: TGTGCCAGCAGCTTAGTTCCAACAGGGGGCGGTGAAAAACTGTTTTTT
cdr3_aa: CASSLVPTGGGEKLFF

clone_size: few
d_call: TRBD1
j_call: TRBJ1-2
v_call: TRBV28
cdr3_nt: TGTGCCAGCAGTTCGGGACAGCGCGGGAACTATGGCTACACCTTC
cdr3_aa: CASSSGQRGNYGYTF

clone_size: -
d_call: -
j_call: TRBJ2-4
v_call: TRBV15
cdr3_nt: TGTGCCACCAGCAGATCGGACAGTGGGTACATTCAGTACTTC
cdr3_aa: CATSRSDSGYIQYF

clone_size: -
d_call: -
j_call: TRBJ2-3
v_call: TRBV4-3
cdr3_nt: TGCGCCAGCAGCCAAGATGGGGCGTCTAGCACAGATACGCAGTATTTT
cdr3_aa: CASSQDGASSTDTQYF

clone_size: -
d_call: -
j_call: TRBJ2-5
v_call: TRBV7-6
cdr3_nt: TGTGCCAGCAGTCCAGGGGAGGTGGCCCAGTACTTC
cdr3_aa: CASSPGEVAQYF

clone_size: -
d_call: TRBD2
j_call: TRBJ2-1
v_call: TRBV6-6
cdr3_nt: TGTGCCAGCAGTTCCACCACTAGCGGTGCATACAATGAGCAGTTCTTC
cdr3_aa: CASSSTTSGAYNEQFF

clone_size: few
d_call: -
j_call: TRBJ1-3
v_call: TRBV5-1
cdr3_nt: TGCGCCAGCTCAGGGGACGGGAACACCATATATTTT
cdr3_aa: CASSGDGNTIYF

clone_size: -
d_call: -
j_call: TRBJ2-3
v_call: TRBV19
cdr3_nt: TGTGCCAGTAGATTAAAGGGGGCAGATACGCAGTATTTT
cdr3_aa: CASRLKGADTQYF

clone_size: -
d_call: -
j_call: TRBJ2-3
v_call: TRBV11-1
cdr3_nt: TGTGCCAGCAGCTTACGGCGGGCGGCAGATACGCAGTATTTT
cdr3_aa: CASSLRRAADTQYF

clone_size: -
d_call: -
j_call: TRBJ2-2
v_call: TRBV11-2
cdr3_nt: TGTGCCAGCAGCTTAGAACTGGCGGCGAACACCGGGGAGCTGTTTTTT
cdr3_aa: CASSLELAANTGELFF

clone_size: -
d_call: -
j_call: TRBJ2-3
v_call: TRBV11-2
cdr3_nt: TGTGCCAGCAGCTTAGGCGACTACACAGATACGCAGTATTTT
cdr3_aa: CASSLGDYTDTQYF

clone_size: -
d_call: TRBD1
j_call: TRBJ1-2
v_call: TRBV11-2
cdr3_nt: TGTGCCAGCAGCTTAGCGGGTCAGGGGGTGAGCTACACCTTC
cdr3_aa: CASSLAGQGVSYTF

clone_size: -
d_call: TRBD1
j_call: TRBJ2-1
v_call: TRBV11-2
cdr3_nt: TGTGCCAGCAGCTTAGCCCGGACAGGGACCTTTAGGAATGAGCAGTTCTTC
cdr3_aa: CASSLARTGTFRNEQFF